Listed below are T cell receptor beta chains from one sample, sequenced in a study of T cells in Graves' hyperthyroidism and ophthalmopathy. Via MiXCR, TCRdb re-called the multiplex PCR reads, giving one row per CDR3 protein. This sample has about 640,000 distinct CDR3 sequences; less than 25% occur once, and the top ten carry around a third. Material for sequencing was blood. The receptor set was obtained from a man aged 25 to 40 with Graves' ophthalmopathy. Both conserved end residues are part of each CDR3. Fields, in order: J gene, V gene, CDR3 protein.

TRBJ2-5 | TRBV11-2 | CASSIGLAGGETQYF
TRBJ1-4 | TRBV30 | CAFTKTGANEKLFF
TRBJ2-1 | TRBV20-1 | CSAREFSGLSYNEQFF
TRBJ1-5 | TRBV20-1 | CSARDGTASNQPQHF
TRBJ1-2 | TRBV25-1 | CASRAREGRDGSSGYTF
TRBJ2-3 | TRBV5-4 | CASSEVMGNTDTQYF
TRBJ2-1 | TRBV20-1 | CSAAPGTWEFF
TRBJ2-7 | TRBV20-1 | CSASIGRGYEQYF
TRBJ2-1 | TRBV3-1 | CASSQGTGTITYNEQFF
TRBJ2-7 | TRBV28 | CASSLYGQGDYEQYF
TRBJ2-7 | TRBV5-1 | CASSLFGKSYEQYF
TRBJ2-3 | TRBV5-1 | CASSSGDFTDTQYF
TRBJ2-7 | TRBV6-1 | CASSSGQGTSYEQYF
TRBJ2-7 | TRBV5-1 | CASSFATGAVDEQYF
TRBJ2-1 | TRBV30 | CAWSVLAGGPHEQFF
TRBJ1-2 | TRBV28 | CASSFGTGAVGYTF
TRBJ2-7 | TRBV18 | CASTPGPMENGYEQYF
TRBJ2-7 | TRBV14 | CASSPRRTGKYEQYF